These T cell receptor beta chains were read from a single sample in a study of T cell repertoires in cytomegalovirus infection. TCRdb reprocessed the reads with MiXCR, giving one entry per CDR3 protein. The sample carries 150,000 to 200,000 distinct CDR3 sequences, around 15% recorded once. Sequencing was performed on PBMCs. Receptors were obtained from a human donor in good health (CMV status not recorded). Some clones in this sample may be carry-over from other donors' samples. The CDR3 runs from the conserved cysteine through the conserved F or W. The D gene is left open where the match is weak. Clone size is given for some rows only: seen once, a few or many times, or a class if the clone is expanded.

TRBJ2-7 | TRBV15 | - | - | TGTGCCACCAGCAGAGATGCACAGGTCCCCTACGAGCAGTACTTC | CATSRDAQVPYEQYF
TRBJ2-7 | TRBV28 | TRBD1 | - | TGTGCCAGCATCGGGACAGGGGCCTCCTACGAGCAGTACTTC | CASIGTGASYEQYF
TRBJ2-7 | TRBV28 | - | many | TGTGCCAGCACGCGCCCAGGGGCCAAATCCTACGAGCAGTACTTC | CASTRPGAKSYEQYF
TRBJ2-1 | TRBV7-3 | - | - | TGTGCCAGCAGCTTAAAAGGGGCTACTATAGGGATTAGCTCCTACAATGAGCAGTTCTTC | CASSLKGATIGISSYNEQFF
TRBJ1-2 | TRBV12-3/TRBV12-4 | - | many | TGTGCCAGCAGACTCCAGGGATTAAGGGGCTACACCTTC | CASRLQGLRGYTF
TRBJ1-5 | TRBV4-2 | TRBD1 | many | TGTGCCAGCAGCCGGGGGACAGGGGGCTATCAGCCCCAGCATTTT | CASSRGTGGYQPQHF
TRBJ2-7 | TRBV28 | - | few | TGTGCCAGCAGTTCAGGGACCCCCGGCCCCTACGAGCAGTACTTC | CASSSGTPGPYEQYF
TRBJ1-2 | TRBV20-1 | TRBD1 | - | TGCAGTGCTAGAGATGCGCCGGGACAGGGGTTCTATGGCTACACCTTC | CSARDAPGQGFYGYTF
TRBJ2-2 | TRBV11-2 | - | many | TGTGCCAGCAGCTTAAGGGGGGACCCAGTGGCCGGGGAGCTGTTTTTT | CASSLRGDPVAGELFF
TRBJ2-7 | TRBV7-3 | - | many | TGTGCCAGCAGCCCCGGTCCGGTGCGTGACGAGCAGTACTTC | CASSPGPVRDEQYF
TRBJ2-7 | TRBV19 | TRBD2 | many | TGTGCCAGTAGACGAGCGGGAGAGGGGGCCTACGAGCAGTACTTC | CASRRAGEGAYEQYF
TRBJ2-2 | TRBV28 | - | many | TGTGCCAGCAGTCCCCTAGGGTTAAACACCGGGGAGCTGTTTTTT | CASSPLGLNTGELFF
TRBJ1-2 | TRBV12-3/TRBV12-4 | TRBD1 | few | TGTGCCAGCAGTTTCTTACCGGGACAGTATTTCTATGGCTACACCTTC | CASSFLPGQYFYGYTF
TRBJ2-4 | TRBV15 | - | few | TGTGCCACCAGCGACCTAGCCAAAAACATTCAGTACTTC | CATSDLAKNIQYF
TRBJ2-1 | TRBV5-1 | - | - | TGCGCCAGCAGCCTGTACCCCTCCTACAATGAGCAGTTCTTC | CASSLYPSYNEQFF
TRBJ1-1 | TRBV19 | - | many | TGTGCCAGTATGGTGGGGAATAAGGAAGCTTTCTTT | CASMVGNKEAFF
TRBJ2-3 | TRBV24-1 | TRBD1 | many | TGTGCCACCAGTGATCCCGGGACAGACCCTAATACGCAGTATTTT | CATSDPGTDPNTQYF
TRBJ1-2 | TRBV7-2 | - | many | TGTGCCAGCAGCCTTGGCCTGAACTACACCTTC | CASSLGLNYTF
TRBJ1-3 | TRBV7-9 | TRBD1 | - | TGTGCCAGCAGCGCTGAGGGGGCAGCCGGAAACACCATATATTTT | CASSAEGAAGNTIYF
TRBJ2-7 | TRBV24-1 | TRBD2 | few | TGTGCCACCGGGAGCGGGATCGGCGAGCAGTACTTC | CATGSGIGEQYF
TRBJ2-7 | TRBV24-1 | TRBD1 | - | TGTGCCACCAGTGATTCGGACAGGGAAAACTACGAGCAGTACTTC | CATSDSDRENYEQYF
TRBJ2-3 | TRBV29-1 | - | few | TGCAGCGTTGGGGAGGGGGTCGCAGATACGCAGTATTTT | CSVGEGVADTQYF
TRBJ2-1 | TRBV20-1 | TRBD2 | few | TGCAGTGCGCCGGGACTAGCAAGCAATGAGCAGTTCTTC | CSAPGLASNEQFF
TRBJ1-2 | TRBV28 | - | many | TGTGCCAGCAGTGCATCCCTACCGGACAGCTATGGCTACACCTTC | CASSASLPDSYGYTF
TRBJ1-2 | TRBV7-3 | - | - | TGTGCCAGCAGCGAGAGGGATGGTTATGGCTACACCTTC | CASSERDGYGYTF